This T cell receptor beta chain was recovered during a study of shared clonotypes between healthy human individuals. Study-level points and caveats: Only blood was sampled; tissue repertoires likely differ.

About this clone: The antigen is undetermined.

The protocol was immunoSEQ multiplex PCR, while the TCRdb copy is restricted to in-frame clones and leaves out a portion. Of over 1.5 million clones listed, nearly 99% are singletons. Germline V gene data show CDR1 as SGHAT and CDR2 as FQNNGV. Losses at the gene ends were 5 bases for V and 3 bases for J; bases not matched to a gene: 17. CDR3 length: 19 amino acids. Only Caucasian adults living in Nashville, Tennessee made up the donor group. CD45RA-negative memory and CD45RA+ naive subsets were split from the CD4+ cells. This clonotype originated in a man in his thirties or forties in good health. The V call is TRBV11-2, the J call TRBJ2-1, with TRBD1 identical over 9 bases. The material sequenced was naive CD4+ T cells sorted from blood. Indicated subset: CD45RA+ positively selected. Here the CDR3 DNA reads TGTGCCAGCAGCACCCCTGGGACAGGGTCGGGTGTGATCTACAATGAGCAGTTCTTC. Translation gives CASSTPGTGSGVIYNEQFF.